This TCR beta chain was observed in a study of blood T cell repertoires in COVID-19. In the study overall: PBMCs, B-cell-depleted T cells, or T cells provided the cDNA or gDNA that made up the material.

Germline assignment: CDR1 MNHEY and CDR2 SMNVEV (reference sequence). V lost 6 bases to trimming and J lost 4 bases, with 9 bases between them. This CDR3 contains 12 residues. Libraries were prepared by immunoSEQ multiplex PCR; TCRdb keeps only in-frame clonotypes and omits some of them. This sample carries approximately 110,000 clones, approximately 89% of them seen once, and the ten largest clones take 4% to 5%. Sequenced material: peripheral blood. The chain couples TRBV27 to TRBJ2-5; no clear D. The receptor comes from a man between 40 and 49 years old with acute or convalescent COVID-19. Here the CDR3 reads CASSPNSETQYF. The CDR3 DNA follows: TGTGCCAGCAGCCCTAACTCAGAGACCCAGTACTTC.